The entry below gives a single T cell receptor (beta chain) sequence along with its context. Its specificity is not known. This CDR3 is 14 amino acids long. Trimming took 9 bases from V and 0 from J, leaving 12 bases between them. Germline CDR1 is SGHNT and CDR2 is YYREEE (reference sequence). The entry originates in a study of memory CD4+ T cells and cytomegalovirus serostatus. Profiling relied on immunoSEQ multiplex PCR, and the TCRdb table lists in-frame clones only, not all of them. The table records some 73,000 clones, roughly 78% of them present only once. Study results and caveats: Suggested: most of the CMV-linked TCR signature lies in CD4+ memory cells. Each of approximately 73 CMV-associated TCRbeta sequences occurred in one to five individuals.

Single viable CD3+CD4+CD8-CD45RO+ cells were sorted as the memory CD4+ T cells. This clonotype was obtained from an adult in good health and CMV-seropositive. The material sequenced was memory CD4+ T cells from blood. The chain links TRBV5-4 to TRBJ1-4; D gene uncertain. Here the CDR3 DNA reads TGTGCCACTATGGACGGTGCAACTAATGAAAAACTGTTTTTT. Translated: CATMDGATNEKLFF.